A single sample gave rise to the 9 T cell receptor beta chains below, sequenced in a study of immune characterization of retroperitoneal liposarcoma. TCRdb analysed the PCR reads with MiXCR anew, one entry per CDR3 protein. Among 10,000 or so distinct CDR3 sequences listed, around a quarter were seen once. Sample: tumor tissue. The receptors come from a male donor with retroperitoneal liposarcoma.

About this clonotype itself: At one end the junction does not follow the germline gene, possibly because of a read error. This sequence joins TRBV7-8 and TRBJ1-5; D is undetermined. Germline CDR1 reads SGHVS; CDR2 reads FQNEAQ. This CDR3 spans 16 amino acids. In nucleotides, the CDR3 is TGTACCAGCAGCTTAGTAGTGGCGGCGCGCGATCAGCCCCAGCATTTT. It codes for CTSSLVVAARDQPQHF.

The chain has TRBV6-6 and TRBJ2-1, with 11 bases lining up with TRBD1. The end of the DNA is better explained by TRBJ2-7, so the J call may be wrong. The CDR3 length is 15 residues. CDR1 and CDR2 from the germline V gene are MNHNY and SVGAGI (reference sequence). The CDR3 loop is CASRSGTGGIYEQYF. DNA for the CDR3: TGTGCCAGCAGATCGGGGACAGGGGGGATCTACGAGCAGTACTTC.

V is TRBV6-6 and J is TRBJ2-2, with D tentatively TRBD1 (6 bases). V gave up 2 bases and J gave up 6 bases, with 7 bases separating them. Germline V gene data show CDR1 as MNHNY and CDR2 as SVGAGI (reference sequence). This CDR3 has 13 residues. Here the CDR3 DNA reads TGTGCCAGCAGTTACCGGACAGCCGGGGAGCTGTTTTTT. It translates to CASSYRTAGELFF.

This clonotype was seen a handful of times. The chain links TRBV6-1 to TRBJ2-1; D call uncertain. This CDR3 comprises 14 residues. Looked up from germline, CDR1 is MNHNS and CDR2 is SASEGT. Trimming stripped 6 bases from V and 13 bases from J, with 22 bases between. CDR3 residues: CASRPQPNQETQFF. CDR3 bases: TGTGCCAGCAGACCACAGCCCAACCAAGAGACCCAGTTCTTC.

This clonotype was counted only a few times. This chain uses TRBV6-2 or TRBV6-3 with TRBJ2-7; TRBD2 matches 12 bases. This CDR3 spans 17 amino acids. Germline V lookup: CDR1 MNHEY, CDR2 SVGEGT. Germline trimming cut 2 bases from V and 3 bases from J; bases unmatched to any gene: 8. The CDR3 DNA reads as TGTGCCAGCAGTTACCACGTTGTGACTAGCGGGGGCTACGAGCAGTACTTC. Translated, it gives CASSYHVVTSGGYEQYF.

In its sample, this clonotype ranks as medium-sized. The chain employs TRBV7-9 and TRBJ2-1; D unresolved. The DNA matches TRBJ2-7 better at its end, which makes the J call doubtful. The germline CDR1 and CDR2 sequences are SEHNR and FQNEAQ (reference sequence). This CDR3 contains 14 residues. The CDR3 reads CASSLEVQFAEQYF. The CDR3 bases are TGTGCCAGCAGCTTAGAAGTCCAGTTCGCCGAGCAGTACTTC.

By frequency in the sample, this clonotype is medium-sized. This chain joins TRBV6-1 and TRBJ2-1; 8 nucleotides agree with TRBD1. The CDR3 covers 18 residues. V shed 3 bases, J shed 5 bases, and the junction held 15 bases outside the gene matches. Per the germline V gene, CDR1 is MNHNS and CDR2 is SASEGT. CDR3: CASSERMLGQGVNNEQFF. CDR3 nucleotide sequence: TGTGCCAGCAGTGAGCGAATGTTAGGACAGGGTGTCAACAATGAGCAGTTCTTC.

This clonotype is medium-sized in the sample. This chain connects TRBV11-3 to TRBJ2-5, with 9 bases matching TRBD1. The J call may be in error: the DNA end matches TRBJ2-7 better. Germline values: CDR1 SGHNT, CDR2 YENEEA. This CDR3 contains 13 residues. The CDR3, as DNA: TGTGCCAGCAGCCAGGGACAGGGAGGCGAGCAGTACTTC. It yields the protein CASSQGQGGEQYF.

In nucleotides, the CDR3 is TGCGCCAGCAGTGGTATAGCGGGAGTCCCCAACAATGAGCAGTACTTC. Amino acids: CASSGIAGVPNNEQYF. The V call is TRBV10-2, the J call TRBJ2-5; 9 nucleotides match TRBD2. Trimming at V came to 4 bases and at J to 11 bases, leaving 17 bases not matched to a gene. Germline CDR1 WSHSY, CDR2 SAAADI. The CDR3 contains 16 residues.